The 23 T cell receptor beta chains presented below share a single source sample, sequenced in a study of blood T cell repertoires in COVID-19. Sequencing was performed with immunoSEQ multiplex PCR; in TCRdb, only in-frame clones are kept and a portion is missing. The table records 88,000 or so clones, approximately 89% of them present only once. Sequenced material: peripheral blood. The receptors originated from a man aged 45 to 65 with acute or convalescent COVID-19.

V gene TRBV6-5 combines with J gene TRBJ2-7; 7 bases match TRBD2. The germline V gene encodes CDR1 MNHEY and CDR2 SVGAGI. The trim removed 11 bases at V and 2 bases at J, leaving 12 bases unmatched. The CDR3 has 14 amino acids. This CDR3 is CAAGPAGNAYEQYF. CDR3 nucleotide sequence: TGTGCCGCAGGGCCAGCGGGAAACGCCTACGAGCAGTACTTC.

The V call is TRBV18, the J call TRBJ2-1; TRBD2 agrees at 12 bases. V shed 3 bases and J 2 bases; nucleotides not matched to a gene: 8. The CDR3 consists of 18 residues. Germline CDR1 reads KGHSH; CDR2 reads LQKENI. DNA for the CDR3: TGTGCCAGCTCACCTGGACTAGCGGGACTTCTCACCTACAATGAGCAGTTCTTC. It encodes CASSPGLAGLLTYNEQFF.

As to this clone: The germline gene is not matched at one end of the junction; a read error may be the cause. V gene TRBV5-1 combines with J gene TRBJ2-5, with TRBD1 identical over 10 bases. The CDR3 covers 15 residues. Germline V gene lookup returns CDR1 SGHRS and CDR2 YFSETQ. CDR3 sequence reads: CASSLGTGGGSTPHF. DNA for the CDR3: TGCGCCAGCAGCTTGGGGACAGGGGGGGGTTCTACCCCGCACTTC.

The chain joins TRBV10-3 to TRBJ2-7, with TRBD1 matching 8 bases. Germline CDR1 and CDR2: ENHRY and SYGVKD. CDR3 size: 15 residues. V was clipped by 5 bases and J by 0 bases; unmatched bases: 6. The CDR3 DNA reads as TGTGCCATCAGTCCCGGGACAGGCGTCTCCTACGAGCAGTACTTC. The encoded protein is CAISPGTGVSYEQYF.

This clone was seen once. The chain is built from TRBV11-2 and TRBJ1-4, with TRBD1 identical over 7 bases. Germline V gene lookup returns CDR1 SGHAT and CDR2 FQNNGV. CDR3 length equals 15 residues. With V trimmed by 5 bases and J by 9 bases, 12 bases remained unmatched. Here the CDR3 DNA reads TGTGCCAGCAGCCTCCGCGACCTGACAGGGCAAAAACTGTTTTTT. This codes for CASSLRDLTGQKLFF.

The CDR3 protein is CASSYSGGVKETQYF. The CDR3 coding sequence is TGTGCCAGCAGTTACTCAGGGGGGGTTAAAGAGACCCAGTACTTC. The chain recombines TRBV6-6 with TRBJ2-5, with TRBD2 as a possible D gene (7 bases). CDR3 size: 15 residues. Trimming shortened V by 0 bases and J by 3 bases, and 11 bases separated the two germline ends. Germline CDR1 MNHNY, CDR2 SVGAGI (reference sequence).

The chain joins TRBV4-2 to TRBJ2-1, with D unclear. V lost 0 bases and J lost 9, with 15 bases in between. CDR1 is LGHNA, CDR2 YNFKEQ, per germline. The CDR3 runs 15 residues. Here the CDR3 reads CASSQDPTVDREQFF. DNA for the CDR3: TGTGCCAGCAGCCAAGATCCAACAGTTGATCGTGAGCAGTTCTTC.

This rearrangement joins TRBV5-3 to TRBJ1-1; no clear D. TRBV5-3 is identified as an open reading frame with a role that is uncertain. V was clipped by 1 base and J by 5 bases, with 6 bases between them. CDR3 length: 12 amino acids. The CDR3 DNA is TGTGCCAGAAGCTTGCGAGGGACTGAAGCTTTCTTT. Its translation is CARSLRGTEAFF.

This clone has only one observation. This chain connects TRBV11-1 to TRBJ2-2, with 10 bases lining up with TRBD2. CDR3 size: 16 residues. Germline-derived CDR1 and CDR2 are SGHAT and FQDESV (reference sequence). Germline trimming cut 2 bases from V and 7 bases from J; bases unmatched to any gene: 7. For the CDR3, the DNA is TGTGCCAGCAGCTTATGGAGCGGGGGGGCCTACGGGGAGCTGTTTTTT. Translation: CASSLWSGGAYGELFF.

V gene TRBV21-1 combines with J gene TRBJ2-1; the table calls TRBD1, which could not be checked here. TRBV21-1 is designated a pseudogene. The CDR3 loop spans 18 amino acids. CDR3 residues: CASSKLQGSEYSYNEQFF. The CDR3 DNA follows: TGTGCCAGCAGCAAATTGCAGGGGTCAGAATACTCCTACAATGAGCAGTTCTTC.

This clone has a single count. The rearrangement joins TRBV6-5 to TRBJ1-2, with 7 bases fitting TRBD1. There are 14 residues in the CDR3. Trimming took 5 bases from V and 4 from J; bases not matched to a gene: 7. Germline assignment: CDR1 MNHEY and CDR2 SVGAGI. CDR3 sequence: CASSPTGKVYGYTF. DNA of the CDR3: TGTGCCAGCAGTCCGACAGGGAAGGTCTATGGCTACACCTTC.

The chain recombines TRBV19 with TRBJ2-3, with 8 bases that match TRBD1. This CDR3 comprises 14 residues. Germline CDR1 and CDR2: LNHDA and SQIVND (reference sequence). Unmatched junction bases numbered 8, after V lost 8 bases and J lost 4 bases. The DNA for the CDR3 is TGTGCCAGTGGACAACAGGGGGTTCCAGATACGCAGTATTTT. Translated, it gives CASGQQGVPDTQYF.

This clone showed up just once. The chain uses TRBV13 and TRBJ1-2, with D uncertain. V was clipped by 2 bases and J by 8 bases, with 12 bases between them. The germline gives CDR1 PRHDT, CDR2 FYEKMQ (reference sequence). CDR3 length: 13 amino acids. In DNA, the CDR3 is TGTGCCAGCAGCTTATTTGTGGAGGGCGGCTACACCTTC. Protein sequence: CASSLFVEGGYTF. Using reference TRBV13 and TRBJ1-2 for the parts outside the CDR3, the full variable domain is AAGVIQSPRHLIKEKRETATLKCYPIPRHDTVYWYQQGPGQDPQFLISFYEKMQSDKGSIPDRFSAQQFSDYHSELNMSSLELGDSALYFCASSLFVEGGYTFGSGTRLTVV.

This sequence joins TRBV5-8 and TRBJ2-1; possibly TRBD2 for D (5 bases). Trimming took off 0 bases at V and 4 bases at J, with 14 bases between the two ends. Germline CDR1 and CDR2: SGHTS and YDEGEE. The CDR3 runs to 16 residues. DNA for the CDR3: TGTGCCAGCAGCTTGGGTGTCGTCACGGGGTACAATGAGCAGTTCTTC. The encoded protein is CASSLGVVTGYNEQFF. Full variable domain (remainder filled in from reference TRBV5-8 and TRBJ2-1): EAGVTQSPTHLIKTRGQQATLRCSPISGHTSVYWYQQALGLGLQFLLWYDEGEERNRGNFPPRFSGRQFPNYSSELNVNALELEDSALYLCASSLGVVTGYNEQFFGPGTRLTVL.

This sequence joins TRBV9 and TRBJ2-1; TRBD2 matches at 9 bases. After removal of 0 bases from V and 9 bases from J, the junction contained 10 bases not matched to a gene. CDR3 length: 16 amino acids. CDR1 and CDR2 (germline): SGDLS, YYNGEE. In DNA form, the CDR3 reads TGTGCCAGCAGCGTAGGAGCGGGGGGATTGAGGGGTGAGCAGTTCTTC. It yields the protein CASSVGAGGLRGEQFF.

This clone came up once. V usage is TRBV28 and J usage is TRBJ2-7; D might be TRBD1 (6 bases). The CDR3 spans 16 residues. Germline assignment: CDR1 MDHEN and CDR2 SYDVKM. V was trimmed by 3 bases and J by 2 bases, leaving 17 bases between them. The CDR3 nucleotides read TGTGCCAGCAGTTTGGGACGACACGGACAGACCTACGAGCAGTACTTC. It yields the protein CASSLGRHGQTYEQYF.

J is TRBJ1-6 and V is TRBV10-3, with D maybe TRBD1 (5 bases). Between the trimmed V and J ends, which lost 8 bases and 3 bases, there was a span of 14 bases. This CDR3 has 15 amino acids. The germline V gene has CDR1 ENHRY and CDR2 SYGVKD. The CDR3 region is CAIGGGDGYNSPLHF. CDR3 DNA sequence: TGTGCCATCGGAGGAGGGGACGGCTATAATTCACCCCTCCACTTT.

The chain employs TRBV19 and TRBJ1-6; perhaps TRBD1 as D (5 bases). The germline V gene has CDR1 LNHDA and CDR2 SQIVND (reference sequence). V lost 6 bases to trimming and J lost 5 bases, with 14 bases between them. The CDR3 totals 15 residues. In nucleotides, the CDR3 is TGTGCCAGTAGGCCGGGGGTAAGGGATAATTCACCCCTCCACTTT. Its translation is CASRPGVRDNSPLHF.

V usage is TRBV29-1 and J usage is TRBJ1-1, with D perhaps TRBD1 (6 bases). V was shortened by 2 bases and J by 6 bases, with 13 bases between the two germline ends. The CDR3 consists of 13 residues. Germline V gene lookup returns CDR1 SQVTM and CDR2 ANQGSEA. The DNA of the CDR3 is TGCAGCGTTGAACCCGGGACATACGCTGAAGCTTTCTTT. Its protein product is CSVEPGTYAEAFF.

This clone showed up just once. This chain joins TRBV4-2 and TRBJ2-7; D is perhaps TRBD2 (6 bases). The CDR3 sequence is 17 residues long. V was cut by 1 base and J by 2 bases, with 18 bases left in between. Per the germline V gene, CDR1 is LGHNA and CDR2 is YNFKEQ. CDR3 sequence: CASSQGNGGGTPYEQYF. As DNA, the CDR3 is TGTGCCAGCAGCCAAGGAAATGGTGGGGGGACCCCCTACGAGCAGTACTTC.

The rearrangement links TRBV27 to TRBJ2-1; 15 nucleotides line up with TRBD2. CDR1 is MNHEY, CDR2 SMNVEV, per germline (reference sequence). CDR3 size: 21 residues. The V and J ends lost 2 bases and 0 bases, in that order; junction bases with no gene match: 11. CDR3 amino acids: CASSLSFGTSGRSSSYNEQFF. The CDR3 DNA follows: TGTGCCAGCAGTTTAAGTTTTGGGACTAGCGGGAGGTCGAGCTCCTACAATGAGCAGTTCTTC.

The V gene is TRBV9, the J gene TRBJ2-5; no firm D call. The germline CDR1 and CDR2 sequences are SGDLS and YYNGEE. Trimming took off 0 bases at V and 5 bases at J, with 11 bases between the two ends. CDR3 length: 14 amino acids. In nucleotides, the CDR3 is TGTGCCAGCAGCGTAGAAGTGGGCCTGGAGACCCAGTACTTC. It translates to CASSVEVGLETQYF.

The V gene is TRBV7-2, the J gene TRBJ2-6; D possibly corresponds to TRBD2 (6 bases). The ends were cut back, 1 base at V and 2 bases at J, with 12 bases in the middle. Germline lookup yields CDR1 SGHTA and CDR2 FQGNSA. The CDR3 is 17 residues long. CDR3 in amino acids: CASSLVGSGAGANVLTF. CDR3 nucleotides: TGTGCCAGCAGCTTAGTGGGGTCGGGAGCTGGGGCCAACGTCCTGACTTTC. The whole variable domain, filled in from reference TRBV7-2 and TRBJ2-6, reads GAGVSQSPSNKVTEKGKDVELRCDPISGHTALYWYRQSLGQGLEFLIYFQGNSAPDKSGLPSDRFSAERTGGSVSTLTIQRTQQEDSAVYLCASSLVGSGAGANVLTFGAGSRLTVL.